The present T cell receptor beta chain was sequenced within a study of cytomegalovirus exposure and HLA in healthy donors. Primers for the PCR totalled 60 Vbeta and 13 Jbeta. The repertoire was sequenced with immunoSEQ multiplex PCR; TCRdb's copy has only in-frame clones and lacks some. Of about 130,000 clones in the sample, more than 8% are singletons; the top ten hold 1.8%. Nominally healthy donors were sampled, though unrecorded immune exposures were likely. CDR3 length: 13 residues. The germline V gene encodes CDR1 SQVTM and CDR2 ANQGSEA. Trimming shortened V by 1 base and J by 7 bases, and 10 bases separated the two germline ends.

Sequences were obtained from PBMCs. The chain combines TRBV29-1 with TRBJ1-4; D uncertain. This TCR was sampled from a man aged 50-60 years in good health and CMV-seronegative. CDR3 region: CSVEAQPGEKLFF. DNA of the CDR3: TGCAGCGTTGAAGCCCAGCCGGGTGAAAAACTGTTTTTT.